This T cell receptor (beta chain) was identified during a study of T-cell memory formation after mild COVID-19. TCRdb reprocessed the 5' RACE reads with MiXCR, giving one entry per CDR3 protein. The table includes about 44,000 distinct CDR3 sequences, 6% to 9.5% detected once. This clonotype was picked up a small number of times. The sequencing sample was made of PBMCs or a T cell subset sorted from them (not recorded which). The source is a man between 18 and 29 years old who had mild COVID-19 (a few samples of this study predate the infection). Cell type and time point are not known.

CDR3 sequence: CASSQLAPETQYF. In DNA, the CDR3 is TGTGCCAGCAGCCAACTAGCCCCAGAGACCCAGTACTTC. The rearrangement links TRBV7-2 to TRBJ2-5, with D possibly TRBD2 on 6 matching bases. Trimming took off 5 bases at V and 4 bases at J, with 11 bases between the two ends. This CDR3 comprises 13 residues. Germline V gene sequence: CDR1 SGHTA, CDR2 FQGNSA. The full variable domain, its missing parts supplied by reference TRBV7-2 and TRBJ2-5, is GAGVSQSPSNKVTEKGKDVELRCDPISGHTALYWYRQSLGQGLEFLIYFQGNSAPDKSGLPSDRFSAERTGGSVSTLTIQRTQQEDSAVYLCASSQLAPETQYFGPGTRLLVL.